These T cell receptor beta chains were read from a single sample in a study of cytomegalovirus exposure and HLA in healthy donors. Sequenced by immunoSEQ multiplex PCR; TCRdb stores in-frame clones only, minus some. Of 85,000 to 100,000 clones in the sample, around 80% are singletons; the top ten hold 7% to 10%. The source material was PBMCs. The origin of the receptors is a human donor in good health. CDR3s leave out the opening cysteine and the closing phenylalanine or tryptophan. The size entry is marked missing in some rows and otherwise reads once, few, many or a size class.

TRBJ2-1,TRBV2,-,ASTADGRGEQF
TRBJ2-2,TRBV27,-,ASSGLGNTGELF
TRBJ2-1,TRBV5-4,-,ASSASASVYNEQF
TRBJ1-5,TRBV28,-,ASSGTIEEQPQH
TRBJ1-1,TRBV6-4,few,ASSIDMNTEAF
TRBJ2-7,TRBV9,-,ASSVAPTSGSYEQY
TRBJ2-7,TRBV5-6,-,ASSLGGEQY
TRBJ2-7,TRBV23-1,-,ASSQPTGRRVYEQY
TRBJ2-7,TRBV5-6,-,ASSRDFYPAQY
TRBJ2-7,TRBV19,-,ASSTGGLTYEQY
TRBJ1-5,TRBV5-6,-,ASSSHDIGEYQPQH
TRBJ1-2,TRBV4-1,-,ASSQSDSTGLYGYT
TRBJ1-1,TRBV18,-,ASSPQQQGGTEAF
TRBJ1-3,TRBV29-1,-,SVEDPSTGNTIY
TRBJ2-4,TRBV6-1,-,ASRYEAGPRNIQY
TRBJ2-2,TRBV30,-,AWSAGTSGRSTGELF
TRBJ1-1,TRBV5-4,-,ASSPPPGQGAVATEAF
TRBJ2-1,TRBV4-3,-,ASSQDPRQVNEQF
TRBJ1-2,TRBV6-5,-,ASHPGQAGGYT
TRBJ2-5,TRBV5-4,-,ASSPGQGARETQY
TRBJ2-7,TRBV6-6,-,ASSYSEINEQY
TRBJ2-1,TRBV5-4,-,ASSRGQGAYNEQF
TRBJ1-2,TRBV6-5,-,ASSYGGQFYGYT
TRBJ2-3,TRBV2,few,ASSIFGTDTQY
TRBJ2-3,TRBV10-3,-,AISGGLAGGKSTDTQY
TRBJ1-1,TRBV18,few,ASSDRTGNTEAF